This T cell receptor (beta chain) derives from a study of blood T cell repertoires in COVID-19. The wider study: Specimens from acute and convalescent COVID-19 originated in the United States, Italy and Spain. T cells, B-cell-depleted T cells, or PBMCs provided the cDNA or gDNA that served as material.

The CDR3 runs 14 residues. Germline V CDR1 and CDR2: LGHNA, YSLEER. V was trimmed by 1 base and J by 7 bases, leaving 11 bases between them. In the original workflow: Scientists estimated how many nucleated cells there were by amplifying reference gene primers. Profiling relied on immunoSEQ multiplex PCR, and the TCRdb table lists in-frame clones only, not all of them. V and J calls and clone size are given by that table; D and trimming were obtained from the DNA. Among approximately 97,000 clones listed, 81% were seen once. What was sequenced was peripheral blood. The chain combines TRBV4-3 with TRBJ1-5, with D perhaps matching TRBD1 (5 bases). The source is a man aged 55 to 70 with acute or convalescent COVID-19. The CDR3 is CASSQAPGQQPQHF. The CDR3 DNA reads TGCGCCAGCAGCCAAGCTCCAGGGCAACAGCCCCAGCATTTT.